These 25 T cell receptor beta chains originate from one sample sequenced in a study of blood T cell repertoires in COVID-19. Only in-frame clones appear in the TCRdb table, and some are missing; sequencing was by immunoSEQ multiplex PCR. This table has roughly 200,000 clones, more than 75% appearing once. The sequenced material came from peripheral blood. The receptors come from an elderly woman with acute or convalescent COVID-19.

At least ten counts were recorded for this clone. The chain recombines TRBV19 with TRBJ2-3; maybe TRBD2 (6 bases). Trimming removed 2 bases at V and 4 bases at J, with 16 bases between. This CDR3 contains 16 residues. Germline lookup yields CDR1 LNHDA and CDR2 SQIVND (reference sequence). The DNA for the CDR3 is TGTGCCAGTAGTATAAGAGGGTCGGGAGTTCCAGATACGCAGTATTTT. It is translated as CASSIRGSGVPDTQYF.

The rearrangement links TRBV23-1 to TRBJ1-5; 11 bases agree with TRBD1. TRBV23-1 is classed as an ORF, of uncertain function. The length of the CDR3 is 18 residues. J gave up 1 base and V 3 bases, and 8 bases lay outside the gene matches. The CDR3 loop is CASSHPDRGPRSNQPQHF. The CDR3, as DNA: TGCGCCAGCAGTCACCCGGACAGGGGGCCTCGGAGCAATCAGCCCCAGCATTTT.

The rearrangement joins TRBV6-5 to TRBJ2-1, with D maybe TRBD2 (6 bases). CDR3 size: 15 residues. CDR1 is MNHEY and CDR2 is SVGAGI in the germline V gene. V lost 8 bases and J 5 bases, leaving 19 bases between the germline ends. The CDR3 here is CASSVPGRGNNEQFF. The CDR3 nucleotides are TGTGCCAGCTCAGTTCCCGGGAGAGGGAACAATGAGCAGTTCTTC.

This clone was detected once. This sequence joins TRBV19 and TRBJ1-4; a weak D match, TRBD1 (6 bases). The CDR3 has 12 residues. The ends were cut back, 10 bases at V and 5 bases at J, with 11 bases in the middle. Germline CDR1 LNHDA, CDR2 SQIVND (reference sequence). The DNA for the CDR3 is TGTGCCACCGGGACACGAAATGAAAAACTGTTTTTT. Translating it yields CATGTRNEKLFF.

The rearrangement links TRBV7-8 to TRBJ1-5; D unresolved. Germline V gives CDR1 SGHVS, CDR2 FQNEAQ. Trimming shortened V by 1 base and J by 0 bases, and 7 bases separated the two germline ends. The CDR3 extends over 15 amino acids. The CDR3 bases are TGTGCCAGCAGCTTAGGCTACCATAGCAATCAGCCCCAGCATTTT. It translates to CASSLGYHSNQPQHF.

This clone was recorded a few times. The V gene is TRBV15, the J gene TRBJ1-4, with D hard to call. Trimming pared 4 bases from V and 4 bases from J, leaving 13 bases between. The CDR3 is 15 amino acids. Germline V gene lookup returns CDR1 LNHNV and CDR2 YYDKDF (reference sequence). The CDR3 coding sequence is TGTGCCACCAGCAAACTAGGGATCTTTAATGAAAAACTGTTTTTT. It translates to CATSKLGIFNEKLFF.

This chain uses TRBV7-9 with TRBJ1-6, with 7 bases matching TRBD1. CDR3 size: 17 residues. Germline V CDR1 and CDR2: SEHNR, FQNEAQ (reference sequence). With V trimmed by 5 bases and J by 0 bases, 7 bases remained unmatched. The DNA of the CDR3 is TGTGCCAGCAGCGGGGGACGGGACAGCTCCTATAATTCACCCCTCCACTTT. Its translation is CASSGGRDSSYNSPLHF.

The V gene is TRBV5-1, the J gene TRBJ1-1; D uncertain. Germline V CDR1 and CDR2: SGHRS, YFSETQ. This CDR3 comprises 16 residues. V lost 2 bases and J 2 bases, leaving 16 bases between the germline ends. Written as DNA, the CDR3 is TGCGCCAGCAGCTTCGGTGTTGGTCGGGTTAACACTGAAGCTTTCTTT. Residues: CASSFGVGRVNTEAFF.

The chain recombines TRBV29-1 with TRBJ2-5; 15 bases are a match to TRBD2. The CDR3 covers 15 residues. Germline V gives CDR1 SQVTM, CDR2 ANQGSEA. Germline trimming cut 4 bases from V and 5 bases from J; bases unmatched to any gene: 5. Here the CDR3 DNA reads TGCAGCGTTGGGGGACTAGCGGGAGGTCCCGAGACCCAGTACTTC. Translating gives CSVGGLAGGPETQYF. Using reference TRBV29-1 and TRBJ2-5 for the parts outside the CDR3, the full variable domain is SAVISQKPSRDICQRGTSLTIQCQVDSQVTMMFWYRQQPGQSLTLIATANQGSEATYESGFVIDKFPISRPNLTFSTLTVSNMSPEDSSIYLCSVGGLAGGPETQYFGPGTRLLVL.

The chain employs TRBV18 and TRBJ2-1; D may be TRBD1 (6 bases). Trimming shortened V by 1 base and J by 0 bases, and 16 bases separated the two germline ends. CDR1 and CDR2 from the germline V gene are KGHSH and LQKENI. CDR3 length: 18 residues. This CDR3 is CASSPRVGQINSYNEQFF. CDR3 sequence (DNA): TGTGCCAGCTCACCACGAGTTGGACAGATAAACTCCTACAATGAGCAGTTCTTC.

This chain connects TRBV9 to TRBJ1-4, with 8 positions matching TRBD1. Germline loops: CDR1 SGDLS, CDR2 YYNGEE. The CDR3 spans 15 residues. Germline trimming cut 3 bases from V and 2 bases from J; bases unmatched to any gene: 3. The CDR3 nucleotides read TGTGCCAGCAGCGCCCGGACAGGGACTAATGAAAAACTGTTTTTT. It translates to CASSARTGTNEKLFF.

About this clone itself: Germline and junction disagree at one end, which may indicate a read error. This chain uses TRBV2 with TRBJ2-7; possibly TRBD1 for D (6 bases). Germline assignment: CDR1 SNHLY and CDR2 FYNNEI. This CDR3 has 12 amino acids. CDR3 sequence (DNA): TGTGCCAGCTTTATAACCGGGACATCTCAAAACTTC. As protein: CASFITGTSQNF.

Note on this clone: Within the sample, other DNA sequences also encode this same CDR3. This rearrangement joins TRBV7-9 to TRBJ1-1; D not resolved. Germline V CDR1 and CDR2: SEHNR, FQNEAQ (reference sequence). Trimming removed 1 base at V and 2 bases at J, with 5 bases between. The CDR3 covers 13 residues. CDR3 DNA sequence: TGTGCCAGCAGCTTAGAACAAAACACTGAAGCTTTCTTT. This gives the protein CASSLEQNTEAFF.

The chain employs TRBV24-1 and TRBJ2-5, with D perhaps TRBD1 (6 bases). Between the trimmed V and J ends, which lost 0 bases and 1 base, there was a span of 17 bases. The germline V gene encodes CDR1 KGHDR and CDR2 SFDVKD. This CDR3 comprises 18 residues. CDR3 region: CATSDLGYREGGQETQYF. The CDR3 region has the DNA TGTGCCACCAGTGATTTGGGATACAGGGAAGGGGGCCAAGAGACCCAGTACTTC.

The chain recombines TRBV6-4 with TRBJ2-3; 8 nucleotides line up with TRBD1. The CDR3 sequence is 14 residues long. Germline assignment: CDR1 MRHNA and CDR2 SNTAGT. J was trimmed by 1 base and V by 5 bases; bases with no gene match: 2. This CDR3 is CASSLDRGTDTQYF. CDR3 nucleotide sequence: TGTGCCAGCAGTCTGGACAGGGGCACAGATACGCAGTATTTT.

The rearrangement uses TRBV18 and TRBJ2-1; D unresolved. There are 15 residues in the CDR3. The ends were cut back, 4 bases at V and 0 bases at J, with 10 bases in the middle. Germline-derived CDR1 and CDR2 are KGHSH and LQKENI. The CDR3 DNA is TGTGCCAGCTCACTTACACATTTCTCCTACAATGAGCAGTTCTTC. Translated: CASSLTHFSYNEQFF.

Comments on this clone: Other DNA sequences in this sample translate to the same CDR3. The V call is TRBV2, the J call TRBJ2-1; no firm D call. This CDR3 has 11 amino acids. Germline values: CDR1 SNHLY, CDR2 FYNNEI. V shed 5 bases and J shed 9 bases, with 8 bases lying between them. Here the CDR3 DNA reads TGTGCCAGCAGTTTAGCCGGTGAGCAGTTCTTC. As protein: CASSLAGEQFF.

With regard to this clone: Distinct nucleotide sequences in the sample also encode this CDR3. The genes are TRBV5-1 and TRBJ1-1; D gene unclear. The CDR3 contains 12 residues. Trimming pared 1 base from V and 3 bases from J, leaving 4 bases between. From germline, CDR1 is SGHRS and CDR2 YFSETQ. CDR3 in DNA: TGCGCCAGCAGCTTGACGGACACTGAAGCTTTCTTT. It specifies CASSLTDTEAFF.

The V call is TRBV7-6, the J call TRBJ2-2, with a possible D match to TRBD2 (5 bases). This CDR3 has 15 residues. Germline V gene sequence: CDR1 SGHVS, CDR2 FNYEAQ. The V gene lost 4 bases and the J gene lost 5 bases, with 14 bases spanning the gap. Written as DNA, the CDR3 is TGTGCCAGCAGCTCAGAACCGGGGTTTACCGGGGAGCTGTTTTTT. Protein sequence: CASSSEPGFTGELFF.

This clone was detected once. The chain recombines TRBV11-2 with TRBJ2-3, with D possibly matching TRBD2 (5 bases). The germline V gene has CDR1 SGHAT and CDR2 FQNNGV. V was pared by 5 bases and J by 0 bases, with 12 bases between. The CDR3 contains 15 residues. The CDR3: CASSPPGGSTDTQYF. The CDR3 DNA is TGTGCCAGCAGCCCCCCCGGCGGGAGCACAGATACGCAGTATTTT.

This chain connects TRBV19 to TRBJ2-1; the D is unclear. The CDR3 is 15 residues long. CDR1 is LNHDA, CDR2 SQIVND, per germline (reference sequence). V was shortened by 6 bases and J by 6 bases, with 18 bases between the two germline ends. The CDR3 bases are TGTGCCAGTAGGGGCTTTCTACCCGGCCCCAATGAGCAGTTCTTC. Translating it yields CASRGFLPGPNEQFF. Using reference TRBV19 and TRBJ2-1 for the parts outside the CDR3, the full variable domain is DGGITQSPKYLFRKEGQNVTLSCEQNLNHDAMYWYRQDPGQGLRLIYYSQIVNDFQKGDIAEGYSVSREKKESFPLTVTSAQKNPTAFYLCASRGFLPGPNEQFFGPGTRLTVL.

The chain carries TRBV5-4 and TRBJ2-3, with 8 bases lining up with TRBD2. From germline, CDR1 is SGHNT and CDR2 YYREEE (reference sequence). The CDR3 consists of 15 residues. The ends lost 4 bases at V and 4 bases at J; junction bases unmatched: 8. CDR3 nucleotide sequence: TGTGCCAGCAGCCCGGGGGGGTCAAAGGCAGATACGCAGTATTTT. Translating it yields CASSPGGSKADTQYF.

V is TRBV28 and J is TRBJ1-4, with 9 bases fitting TRBD1. After removal of 5 bases from V and 10 bases from J, the junction contained 14 bases not matched to a gene. The CDR3 has 16 residues. The germline gives CDR1 MDHEN, CDR2 SYDVKM. The CDR3 loop reads CASSLGTGQQEGKLFF. In DNA form, the CDR3 reads TGTGCCAGCAGTCTCGGGACAGGGCAACAGGAGGGAAAACTGTTTTTT.

A remark on this clone: Other nucleotide sequences in the sample specify the same CDR3. The V and J genes are TRBV7-2 and TRBJ2-5; perhaps TRBD2 as D (5 bases). Germline V CDR1 and CDR2: SGHTA, FQGNSA. The length of the CDR3 is 15 residues. Trimming cost V 4 bases and J 3 bases, with 15 bases left between them. CDR3 coding DNA: TGTGCCAGCAGCTCCTTAGGGAGTAGGGAAGAGACCCAGTACTTC. Amino acid sequence: CASSSLGSREETQYF.

The chain is built from TRBV7-2 and TRBJ2-3, with 11 positions matching TRBD1. V trimming: 1 base; J trimming: 3 bases; junction bases outside the gene matches: 3. In germline, CDR1 is SGHTA, CDR2 FQGNSA. The CDR3 contains 16 residues. The CDR3 loop is CASSLGGQGGTDTQYF. The CDR3 DNA reads TGTGCCAGCAGCTTAGGGGGACAGGGGGGAACAGATACGCAGTATTTT.